This T cell receptor (beta chain) was observed in a study of CD8 T cells in Susac syndrome. Germline V gene data show CDR1 as SNHLY and CDR2 as FYNNEI. The CDR3 loop spans 15 amino acids. V shed 4 bases and J shed 2 bases, with 11 bases lying between them. Roughly 0.45 to 1 ug RNA was reverse transcribed with random hexamers. Each CDR3 protein is one row after TCRdb ran MiXCR on the immunoSEQ multiplex PCR reads. The table shows approximately 190,000 distinct CDR3 sequences, with approximately 94% occurring only once. The sequenced sample consisted of CD4+ T cells from PBMCs. The sequence came from a human donor with Susac syndrome. The V gene is TRBV2, the J gene TRBJ2-2; D not certain. The CDR3 coding sequence is TGTGCCAGCAGTGTGAAGCGAACTAACACCGGGGAGCTGTTTTTT. Amino acids: CASSVKRTNTGELFF.